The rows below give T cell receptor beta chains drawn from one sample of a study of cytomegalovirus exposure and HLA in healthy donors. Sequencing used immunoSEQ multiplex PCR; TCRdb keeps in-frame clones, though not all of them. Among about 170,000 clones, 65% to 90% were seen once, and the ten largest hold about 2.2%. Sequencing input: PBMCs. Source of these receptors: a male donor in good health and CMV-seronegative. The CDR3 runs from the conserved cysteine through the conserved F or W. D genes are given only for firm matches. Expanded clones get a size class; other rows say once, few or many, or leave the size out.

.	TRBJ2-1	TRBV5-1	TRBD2	CASSPAGGAYNEQFF	TGCGCCAGCAGCCCGGCGGGGGGGGCTTACAATGAGCAGTTCTTC
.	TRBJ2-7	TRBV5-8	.	CASSFRDNSYEQYF	TGTGCCAGCAGCTTTAGGGACAACTCCTACGAGCAGTACTTC
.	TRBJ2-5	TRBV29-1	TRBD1	CSVGTGLETQYF	TGCAGTGTTGGGACAGGGTTGGAGACCCAGTACTTC
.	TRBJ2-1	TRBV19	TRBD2	CASRTGTSVLSEQFF	TGTGCCAGTAGAACCGGGACTAGCGTCCTAAGTGAGCAGTTCTTC
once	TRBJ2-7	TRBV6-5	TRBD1	CASRPGTASSYEQYF	TGTGCCAGCAGACCCGGGACAGCGAGCTCCTACGAGCAGTACTTC
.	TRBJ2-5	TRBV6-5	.	CASSYSSGKETQYF	TGTGCCAGCAGTTACTCGAGCGGTAAAGAGACCCAGTACTTC
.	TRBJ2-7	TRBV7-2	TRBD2	CASSLAGGARAEQYF	TGTGCCAGCAGCTTAGCGGGAGGGGCTAGGGCCGAGCAGTACTTC
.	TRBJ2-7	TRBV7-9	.	CASSLALDSEQYF	TGTGCCAGCAGCTTAGCTCTCGATAGCGAGCAGTACTTC
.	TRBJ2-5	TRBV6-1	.	CASSEVPARRETQYF	TGTGCCAGCAGTGAAGTGCCAGCCCGGCGGGAGACCCAGTACTTC
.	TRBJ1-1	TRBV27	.	CASSLSGGNTEAFF	TGTGCCAGCAGTTTATCTGGCGGGAACACTGAAGCTTTCTTT
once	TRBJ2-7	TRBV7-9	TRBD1	CASTHGQGGFEQYF	TGTGCCAGCACCCACGGACAGGGTGGCTTCGAGCAGTACTTC
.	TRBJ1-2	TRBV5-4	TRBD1	CASSLGGQSALYGYTF	TGTGCCAGCAGCTTGGGGGGACAGAGTGCCCTCTATGGCTACACCTTC
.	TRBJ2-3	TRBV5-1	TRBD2	CASSLGTSPSTDTQYF	TGCGCCAGCAGCTTGGGGACTAGCCCAAGCACAGATACGCAGTATTTT
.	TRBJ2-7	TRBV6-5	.	CASSWAKSSYEQYF	TGTGCCAGCAGTTGGGCTAAGAGCTCCTACGAGCAGTACTTC
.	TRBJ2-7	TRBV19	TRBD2	CASSISSGDVSEQYF	TGTGCCAGTAGTATCTCTAGCGGGGATGTGAGCGAGCAGTACTTC
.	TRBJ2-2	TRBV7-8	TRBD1	CASSLAGTANTGELFF	TGTGCCAGCAGCTTAGCCGGGACAGCTAACACCGGGGAGCTGTTTTTT
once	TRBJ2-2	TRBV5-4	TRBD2	CASSLLAGADTGELFF	TGTGCCAGCAGCCTGCTAGCGGGGGCGGACACCGGGGAGCTGTTTTTT
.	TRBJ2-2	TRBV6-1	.	CASSEVGMSAGELFF	TGTGCCAGCAGTGAAGTGGGCATGTCGGCCGGGGAGCTGTTTTTT
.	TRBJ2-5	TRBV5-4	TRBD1	CASSFPDRKETQYF	TGTGCCAGCAGCTTCCCGGACAGGAAAGAGACCCAGTACTTC
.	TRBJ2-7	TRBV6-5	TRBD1	CASGGQYYEQYF	TGTGCCAGCGGGGGACAGTACTACGAGCAGTACTTC
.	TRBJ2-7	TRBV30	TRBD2	CAWSVPSGALEQYF	TGTGCCTGGAGTGTTCCTAGCGGGGCCCTCGAGCAGTACTTC
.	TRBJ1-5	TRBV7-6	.	CASSLRSGGGGGQPQHF	TGTGCCAGCAGCTTAAGGTCGGGTGGGGGAGGGGGTCAGCCCCAGCATTTT
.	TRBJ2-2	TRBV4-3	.	CASSQEPGTNTGELFF	TGCGCCAGCAGCCAAGAACCGGGGACGAACACCGGGGAGCTGTTTTTT
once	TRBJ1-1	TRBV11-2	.	CASSLLGIGRNTEAFF	TGTGCCAGCAGCTTACTAGGGATTGGGAGGAACACTGAAGCTTTCTTT
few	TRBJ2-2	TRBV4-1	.	CASSQVSGGRNTGELFF	TGCGCCAGCAGCCAAGTTTCTGGGGGCAGGAACACCGGGGAGCTGTTTTTT
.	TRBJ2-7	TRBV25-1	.	CASSGGPDSRPIYEQYF	TGTGCCAGCAGTGGAGGGCCGGACAGCCGGCCAATTTACGAGCAGTACTTC
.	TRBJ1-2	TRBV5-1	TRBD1	CASSPGTVPDFYGYTF	TGCGCCAGCAGCCCGGGGACAGTCCCTGATTTCTATGGCTACACCTTC
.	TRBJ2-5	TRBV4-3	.	CASSPEGGVAEGLETQYF	TGCGCCAGCAGCCCAGAGGGCGGGGTGGCGGAGGGATTAGAGACCCAGTACTTC
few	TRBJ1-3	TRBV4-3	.	CASSQVGPGNTIYF	TGCGCCAGCAGCCAAGTGGGGCCTGGAAACACCATATATTTT
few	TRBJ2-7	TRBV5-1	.	CASSPDLGDYEQYF	TGCGCCAGCAGCCCGGACCTGGGAGATTACGAGCAGTACTTC
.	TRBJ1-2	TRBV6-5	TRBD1	CASHLGTGAVLGYTF	TGTGCCAGCCACTTAGGAACAGGGGCCGTATTAGGCTACACCTTC
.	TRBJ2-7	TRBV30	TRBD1	CAWTFSGQVTYEQYF	TGTGCCTGGACCTTCTCGGGACAGGTGACCTACGAGCAGTACTTC
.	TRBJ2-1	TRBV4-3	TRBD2	CASSQDHSYGGTYNEQFF	TGCGCCAGCAGCCAAGATCACTCGTACGGGGGGACCTACAATGAGCAGTTCTTC
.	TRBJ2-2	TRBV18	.	CASSRRSPGTGELFF	TGTGCCAGCTCGCGGCGGTCTCCGGGAACCGGGGAGCTGTTTTTT
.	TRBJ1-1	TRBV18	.	CASSPGLNTEAFF	TGTGCCAGCTCACCGGGGCTTAACACTGAAGCTTTCTTT